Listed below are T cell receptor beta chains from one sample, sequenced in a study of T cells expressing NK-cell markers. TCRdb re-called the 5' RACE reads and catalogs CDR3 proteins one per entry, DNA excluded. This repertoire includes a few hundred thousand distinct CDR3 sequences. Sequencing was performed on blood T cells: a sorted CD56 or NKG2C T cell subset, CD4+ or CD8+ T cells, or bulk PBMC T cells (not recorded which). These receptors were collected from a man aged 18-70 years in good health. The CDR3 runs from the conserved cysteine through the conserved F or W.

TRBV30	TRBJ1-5	CAWRGTSSNQPQHF
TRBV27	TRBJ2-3	CASSLTQASPRDTQYF
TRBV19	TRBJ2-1	CASSIRRSYNEQFF
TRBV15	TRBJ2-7	CATSRDAGGSYEQYF
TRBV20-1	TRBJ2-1	CSAVTGTSGGANEQFF
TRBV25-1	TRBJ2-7	CASSVPGQGPYEQYF
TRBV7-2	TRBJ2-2	CASSLTSGGNTGELFF
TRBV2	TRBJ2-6	CASRGLASSSNSGANVLTF
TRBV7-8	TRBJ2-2	CASSLAAGGYTGELFF
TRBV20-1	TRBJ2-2	CSARRLAGGGELFF
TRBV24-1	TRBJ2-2	CATADSTSNTGELFF
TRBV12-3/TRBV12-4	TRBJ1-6	CASSFRQGVGYNSPLHF
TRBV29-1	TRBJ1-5	CSVNTGGLGQPQHF
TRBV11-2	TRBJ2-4	CASSPRGTSGDLAKNIQYF
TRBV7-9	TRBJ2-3	CASSPRDRGSSDTQYF
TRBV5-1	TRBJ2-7	CASSLVALTGQGAFEQYF
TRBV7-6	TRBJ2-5	CASSLAGTGFGETQYF
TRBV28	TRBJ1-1	CASSSMIQWNTEAFF
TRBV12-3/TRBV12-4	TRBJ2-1	CASTTYNEQFF
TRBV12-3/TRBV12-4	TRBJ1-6	CASSFWGLSSPLHF
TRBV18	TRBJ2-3	CASSPGHSTNTDTQYF
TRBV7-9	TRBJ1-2	CASRNPGEWGGYTF
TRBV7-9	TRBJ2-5	CASSLSPAGLQETQYF
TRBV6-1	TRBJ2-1	CASQRTSNNEQFF
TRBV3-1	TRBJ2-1	CASSQEMMLGLGINEQFF
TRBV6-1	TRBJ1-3	CASSVRFGNPLSGNTIYF
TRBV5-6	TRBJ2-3	CASSLAAREFFTDTQYF
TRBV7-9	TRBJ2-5	CASNPPELWGKETQYF
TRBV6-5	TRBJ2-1	CASSYGSPSSYNEQFF
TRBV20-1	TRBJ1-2	CSADTGAGGYTF
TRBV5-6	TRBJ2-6	CASLPAGANVLTF
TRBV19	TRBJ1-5	CASSIGGLDYQPQHF
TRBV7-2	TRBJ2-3	CASSLVLGLETTQYF
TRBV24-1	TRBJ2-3	CATSDTGGTSGTSLADTQYF
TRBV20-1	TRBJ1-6	CSARGSGIYNSPLHF
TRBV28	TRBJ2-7	CASSLKAGGVEQYF
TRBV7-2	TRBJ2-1	CASSLKRTIRDEQFF
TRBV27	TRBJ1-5	CASSLLWGNQPQHF
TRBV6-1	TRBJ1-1	CASSGPGGITEAFF
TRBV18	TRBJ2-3	CASSPATIGSDTQYF
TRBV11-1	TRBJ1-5	CASSLASWGTNQPQHF
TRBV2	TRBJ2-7	CASSEALWGEWEQYF
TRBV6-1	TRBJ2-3	CASRTTISQPVQYF
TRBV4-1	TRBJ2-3	CASSQDNSGGAATQYF
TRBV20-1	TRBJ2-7	CSARDLWRGGNVPEQYF
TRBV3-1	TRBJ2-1	CASSPFPPPHRAGEQFF
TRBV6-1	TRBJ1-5	CASLVLGQPQHF
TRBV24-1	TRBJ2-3	CATSGGGRGNTQYF
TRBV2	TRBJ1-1	CASSEEGTAFGAEAFF
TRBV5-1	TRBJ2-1	CASSLAVGNQIYNEQFF
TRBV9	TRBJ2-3	CASSVGGTSYFTQYF
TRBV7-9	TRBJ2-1	CASSLVLEQFF
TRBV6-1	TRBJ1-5	CASSPTGGQGVNQPQHF
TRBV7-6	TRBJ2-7	CASSRAGTGELVLTYEQYF
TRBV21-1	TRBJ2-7	CASSKGGQDSYEQYF
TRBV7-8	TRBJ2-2	CASSARQGRVELFF
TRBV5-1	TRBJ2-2	CASSLSGTSGTGELFF
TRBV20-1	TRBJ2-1	CSARRDRAFDEQFF
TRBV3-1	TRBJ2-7	CASSRTSGGQGTYEQYF